Below, 25 T cell receptor beta chains from the same sample are listed, as sequenced in a study of graft-versus-host responses after intestinal transplantation. These receptors have no identified antigens. The table came from immunoSEQ multiplex PCR; TCRdb's copy has only in-frame clones and leaves some out. Of approximately 100,000 clones detected, over 75% appear once; the ten largest clones hold roughly 1%. The specimen comprised unstimulated CD4+ T cells sorted from spleen or lymph node cells, sampled before intestinal transplant. These TCRs come from a human donor who received an intestinal transplant.

The chain links TRBV5-6 to TRBJ1-5; a weak D match, TRBD1 (6 bases). V was shortened by 4 bases and J by 6 bases, with 20 bases between the two germline ends. CDR1 is SGHDT, CDR2 YYEEEE, per germline. This CDR3 is built from 16 residues. CDR3 nucleotides: TGTGCCAGCAGCAAACTGGGGGGCGCGAAGGGTCAGCCCCAGCATTTT. Translating gives CASSKLGGAKGQPQHF.

This clone appeared a single time. The V and J genes are TRBV7-3 and TRBJ2-5; TRBD2 matches at 8 bases. The germline V gene encodes CDR1 SGHTA and CDR2 FQGTGA. The CDR3 extends over 16 amino acids. Trimming cost V 0 bases and J 4 bases; bases outside gene matches: 7. The CDR3 here is CASSLTGASGRETQYF. Here the CDR3 DNA reads TGTGCCAGCAGCTTAACGGGTGCAAGCGGGAGAGAGACCCAGTACTTC.

The chain employs TRBV12-5 and TRBJ2-2, with TRBD1 as a possible D gene (6 bases). The CDR3 consists of 14 residues. Trimming shortened V by 4 bases and J by 0 bases, and 6 bases separated the two germline ends. The V gene's germline CDR1 is LGHNT and CDR2 FRNRAP. DNA of the CDR3: TGTGCTAGTGGTTCAGGGGCGAACACCGGGGAGCTGTTTTTT. The encoded protein is CASGSGANTGELFF.

The chain uses TRBV18 and TRBJ2-1, with D possibly TRBD1 on 6 matching bases. From germline, CDR1 is KGHSH and CDR2 LQKENI. V gave up 3 bases and J gave up 10 bases, with 22 bases separating them. The CDR3 runs to 16 residues. CDR3 sequence reads: CASSPPVGTRSSEQFF. The CDR3 DNA reads as TGTGCCAGCTCACCCCCGGTTGGGACAAGGTCCAGCGAGCAGTTCTTC.

V is TRBV6-6 and J is TRBJ2-3; D gene ambiguous. The CDR3 is made up of 12 amino acids. CDR1 MNHNY and CDR2 SVGAGI come from the germline V gene (reference sequence). Trimming removed 8 bases from V and 0 bases from J, with 6 bases in between. In nucleotides, the CDR3 is TGTGCCAGCTCCAGGAGCACAGATACGCAGTATTTT. This codes for CASSRSTDTQYF.

The gene calls are TRBV6-1 and TRBJ2-2, with a weak D call TRBD1 (6 bases). Germline assignment: CDR1 MNHNS and CDR2 SASEGT. There are 16 residues in the CDR3. Trimming shortened V by 4 bases and J by 3 bases, and 15 bases separated the two germline ends. CDR3 region: CASSGRWTDYTGELFF. In nucleotides, the CDR3 is TGTGCCAGCAGTGGTCGATGGACAGACTACACCGGGGAGCTGTTTTTT.

V is TRBV10-3 and J is TRBJ1-2, with D unresolved. Germline V gene sequence: CDR1 ENHRY, CDR2 SYGVKD. V shed 3 bases and J shed 0 bases, with 5 bases lying between them. CDR3 length: 13 residues. CDR3 sequence (DNA): TGTGCCATCAGTGAAGGTGCTAACTATGGCTACACCTTC. Encoded protein: CAISEGANYGYTF.

This clone was counted once. The chain recombines TRBV2 with TRBJ2-2; unclear D gene. CDR3 length: 15 residues. Germline assignment: CDR1 SNHLY and CDR2 FYNNEI. Trimming took off 4 bases at V and 0 bases at J, with 9 bases between the two ends. The CDR3 spells CASSVGQANTGELFF. The CDR3, as DNA: TGTGCCAGCAGTGTAGGTCAAGCGAACACCGGGGAGCTGTTTTTT. Using reference TRBV2 and TRBJ2-2 for the parts outside the CDR3, the full variable domain is EPEVTQTPSHQVTQMGQEVILRCVPISNHLYFYWYRQILGQKVEFLVSFYNNEISEKSEIFDDQFSVERPDGSNFTLKIRSTKLEDSAMYFCASSVGQANTGELFFGEGSRLTVL.

The chain is built from TRBV27 and TRBJ2-7, with 9 positions matching TRBD2. This CDR3 is 17 amino acids long. V lost 0 bases, J lost 2 bases, and 8 bases stayed unmatched. CDR1 is MNHEY, CDR2 SMNVEV, per germline (reference sequence). In nucleotides, the CDR3 is TGTGCCAGCAGTTTATCGCGGCGGGGGGGCCTAACCTACGAGCAGTACTTC. Protein sequence: CASSLSRRGGLTYEQYF.

This clone was seen only a few times. The rearrangement uses TRBV7-9 and TRBJ1-4; D remains unclear. Deletions cut 0 bases from V and 0 bases from J, with 5 bases between. This CDR3 has 15 residues. Germline-derived CDR1 and CDR2 are SEHNR and FQNEAQ (reference sequence). The CDR3: CASSLAGTTNEKLFF. For the CDR3, the DNA is TGTGCCAGCAGCTTAGCTGGAACAACTAATGAAAAACTGTTTTTT.

The sample holds one count of this clone. This chain uses TRBV5-4 with TRBJ2-7; TRBD2 agrees at 8 bases. Germline-derived CDR1 and CDR2 are SGHNT and YYREEE (reference sequence). V lost 1 base to trimming and J lost 1 base; unmatched junction nucleotides: 10. The CDR3 runs to 17 residues. Here the CDR3 DNA reads TGTGCCAGCAGCTTGCGTGGCCCCCTAGCGGGTTCCTACGAGCAGTACTTC. It is translated as CASSLRGPLAGSYEQYF.

This chain uses TRBV10-2 with TRBJ2-5; 8 bases align to TRBD2. The germline gives CDR1 WSHSY, CDR2 SAAADI. V lost 4 bases, J lost 5 bases, and 3 bases stayed unmatched. The CDR3 has 13 residues. DNA for the CDR3: TGCGCCAGCAGTGCGGGGGGGTGGGAGACCCAGTACTTC. Translating it yields CASSAGGWETQYF.

The rearrangement links TRBV6-5 to TRBJ2-3, with 15 bases aligning to TRBD2. Germline CDR1 is MNHEY and CDR2 is SVGAGI. The CDR3 is 15 residues long. Trimming took 5 bases from V and 8 from J; bases not matched to a gene: 5. The CDR3 DNA reads TGTGCCAGCAGTGGACCGGGACTAGCGGGGGGTACGCAGTATTTT. Translation gives CASSGPGLAGGTQYF.

V and J are TRBV7-9 and TRBJ2-1; a possible D gene is TRBD1 (5 bases). V lost 5 bases and J 6 bases, leaving 14 bases between the germline ends. The CDR3 has 14 residues. Germline CDR1 reads SEHNR; CDR2 reads FQNEAQ (reference sequence). DNA of the CDR3: TGTGCCAGCAGCCCCCTGGGGCAGACCAATGAGCAGTTCTTC. This codes for CASSPLGQTNEQFF. The full variable domain, completed using reference TRBV7-9 and TRBJ2-1, is DTGVSQNPRHKITKRGQNVTFRCDPISEHNRLYWYRQTLGQGPEFLTYFQNEAQLEKSRLLSDRFSAERPKGSFSTLEIQRTEQGDSAMYLCASSPLGQTNEQFFGPGTRLTVL.

The rearrangement uses TRBV4-1 and TRBJ1-4; D gene ambiguous. V was clipped by 1 base and J by 10 bases, with 10 bases between them. The CDR3 is 13 residues long. Germline-derived CDR1 and CDR2 are MGHRA and YSYEKL. The CDR3 region is CASSQVTDPKLFF. CDR3 DNA: TGCGCCAGCAGCCAAGTCACCGACCCAAAACTGTTTTTT.

This chain links TRBV10-3 with TRBJ2-7; maybe TRBD1 (5 bases). The CDR3 is made up of 17 amino acids. V lost 0 bases, J lost 1 base, and 16 bases lay in between. Germline lookup yields CDR1 ENHRY and CDR2 SYGVKD. CDR3: CAISESGRALGSYEQYF. The CDR3 DNA reads TGTGCCATCAGTGAGTCGGGCAGGGCACTGGGGTCCTACGAGCAGTACTTC.

This clone was detected a few times. This chain joins TRBV11-2 and TRBJ2-6, with unresolved D. Trimming removed 1 base at V and 3 bases at J, with 13 bases between. Germline CDR1 and CDR2: SGHAT and FQNNGV. CDR3 length: 17 amino acids. CDR3 DNA sequence: TGTGCCAGCAGCTTAGGGACCCTAGGATTTGGGGCCAACGTCCTGACTTTC. Translated, it gives CASSLGTLGFGANVLTF.

This clone is a singleton in its sample. The chain joins TRBV9 to TRBJ2-7; a possible D gene is TRBD2 (6 bases). The CDR3 has 14 residues. The V and J ends lost 1 base and 2 bases respectively, with 10 bases between them. Germline assignment: CDR1 SGDLS and CDR2 YYNGEE. For the CDR3, the DNA is TGTGCCAGCAGCGTATCGGGGGAACCCTACGAGCAGTACTTC. This sequence encodes CASSVSGEPYEQYF. Combining the CDR3 with reference TRBV9 and TRBJ2-7 gives the whole variable domain DSGVTQTPKHLITATGQRVTLRCSPRSGDLSVYWYQQSLDQGLQFLIQYYNGEERAKGNILERFSAQQFPDLHSELNLSSLELGDSALYFCASSVSGEPYEQYFGPGTRLTVT.

The chain joins TRBV6-1 to TRBJ1-6; tentative D call: TRBD1 (6 bases). Looked up from germline, CDR1 is MNHNS and CDR2 is SASEGT. Trimming stripped 6 bases from V and 7 bases from J, with 16 bases between. The length of the CDR3 is 15 residues. This CDR3 is CASRAHRVRNSPLHF. CDR3 in DNA: TGTGCCAGCAGGGCCCACAGGGTTCGCAATTCACCCCTCCACTTT.

V usage is TRBV7-9 and J usage is TRBJ2-7, with TRBD2 matching over 8 bases. The CDR3 consists of 14 residues. CDR1 is SEHNR and CDR2 is FQNEAQ in the germline V gene (reference sequence). The ends lost 1 base at V and 2 bases at J; junction bases unmatched: 1. The CDR3 here is CASSLGGLAYEQYF. The CDR3 DNA reads as TGTGCCAGCAGCTTAGGGGGACTAGCCTACGAGCAGTACTTC.

J is TRBJ1-5 and V is TRBV6-1, with D unresolved. Deletions cut 8 bases from V and 10 bases from J, with 18 bases between. The CDR3 is 13 residues long. Germline-derived CDR1 and CDR2 are MNHNS and SASEGT. The CDR3 loop reads CASAVGSSSPQHF. CDR3 DNA: TGTGCCAGCGCCGTGGGGTCGTCTTCCCCCCAGCATTTT.

The rearrangement uses TRBV6-5 and TRBJ1-3; D ambiguous. Trimming shortened V by 8 bases and J by 5 bases, and 10 bases separated the two germline ends. The CDR3 runs 12 residues. Germline loops: CDR1 MNHEY, CDR2 SVGAGI. The CDR3 DNA sequence: TGTGCCAGCTTGCTCGGGCGAAACACCATATATTTT. Its translation is CASLLGRNTIYF.

As DNA, the CDR3 is TGCGCCAGCACAAGGACAGGGACGTTAACCGGGGAGCTGTTTTTT. This codes for CASTRTGTLTGELFF. The genes are TRBV23-1 and TRBJ2-2, with 8 bases identical to TRBD1. TRBV23-1 is known as an ORF, though its function is uncertain. The V gene end was trimmed by 7 bases and the J gene end by 5 bases; junction bases not matched to a gene: 9. The CDR3 sequence is 15 residues long.

This rearrangement joins TRBV7-3 to TRBJ1-1; D remains ambiguous. The germline V and J ends were trimmed by 6 bases and 1 base, with 9 bases remaining between them. The CDR3 has 13 residues. Germline CDR1 and CDR2: SGHTA and FQGTGA. CDR3 protein: CASSLSENTEAFF. The CDR3 coding sequence is TGTGCCAGCAGTCTGTCAGAGAACACTGAAGCTTTCTTT.

This rearrangement joins TRBV25-1 to TRBJ1-6; TRBD1 might be the D (5 bases). With 5 bases removed from V and 7 bases from J, the gap between germline ends came to 9 bases. CDR3 length equals 13 residues. Germline assignment: CDR1 MGHDK and CDR2 SYGVNS. CDR3 bases: TGTGCCAGCAGTTCCAGGGAGAATTCACCCCTCCACTTT. Protein sequence: CASSSRENSPLHF.